At least ten counts were recorded for the clone carrying this TCR beta chain. Its antigen remains unidentified. These data come from a study of T-cell reconstitution after alpha-beta-depleted transplantation in children. Library preparation (for TCRbeta) was performed with unique molecular identifiers. Each CDR3 protein gets one entry after TCRdb re-called the PCR reads with MiXCR. The table shows 550,000 to 800,000 distinct CDR3 sequences, with about an eighth occurring only once. Trimming cost V 4 bases and J 8 bases, with 12 bases left between them. Germline V gene sequence: CDR1 MNHEY, CDR2 SMNVEV (reference sequence). The CDR3 runs to 13 residues. Study observations and caveats: T-cell counts and diversity at one year post-transplant came mainly from newly produced T cells. Several hundred expanded graft clones reportedly gave rise to the alpha-beta T cells present about two months after transplant.

The chain links TRBV27 to TRBJ2-1; D may be TRBD1 (5 bases). The clonotype comes from a girl aged 2-10 years with congenital amegakaryocytic thrombocytopenia, due to receive a stem cell transplant. The sample here was PBMCs, taken before TCRalphabeta/CD19-depleted stem cell transplant. CDR3 region: CASSSVRGYEQFF. The CDR3 nucleotides are TGTGCCAGCAGTTCTGTAAGGGGCTATGAGCAGTTCTTC.